This T cell receptor (beta chain) was identified in a study of blood T cell repertoires in COVID-19. Looking at the study overall: The study drew acute and convalescent COVID-19 samples from the United States, Italy and Spain.

In the original workflow: Amplification of reference gene primers was used by the study to estimate nucleated cell counts. Using immunoSEQ multiplex PCR, the repertoire was profiled, and TCRdb retains in-frame clones only, with some absent. V and J calls and clone size are as listed in that table; D and trimming were resolved from the DNA. The sample holds more than 150,000 clones, nearly 85% seen once. Germline CDR1 reads MDHEN; CDR2 reads SYDVKM. Trimming removed 5 bases from V and 3 bases from J, with 10 bases in between. The CDR3 sequence is 13 residues long. This TCR was recovered from a woman aged 25 to 39 with acute or convalescent COVID-19. The chain employs TRBV28 and TRBJ1-2; D remains unclear. The source material was peripheral blood. DNA for the CDR3: TGTGCCAGCAGTGCGGACTTTTACTATGGCTACACCTTC. It specifies CASSADFYYGYTF.